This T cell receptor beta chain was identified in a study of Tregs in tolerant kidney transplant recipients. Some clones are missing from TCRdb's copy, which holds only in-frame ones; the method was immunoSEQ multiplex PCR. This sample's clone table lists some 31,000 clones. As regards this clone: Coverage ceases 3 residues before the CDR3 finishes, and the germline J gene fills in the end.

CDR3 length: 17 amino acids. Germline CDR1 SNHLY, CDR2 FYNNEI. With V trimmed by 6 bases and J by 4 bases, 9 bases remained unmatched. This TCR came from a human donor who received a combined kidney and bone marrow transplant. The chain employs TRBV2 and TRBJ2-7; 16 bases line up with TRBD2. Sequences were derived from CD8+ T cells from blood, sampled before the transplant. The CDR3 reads CASSPTGLAGGRYEQYF. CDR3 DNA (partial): TGTGCCAGCAGCCCCACGGGACTAGCGGGAGGGCGGTACGAG.